This T cell receptor (beta chain) was retrieved from a study of cytomegalovirus exposure and HLA in healthy donors. Findings and caveats of the study: TCR beta chains numbering some 160 were designated cytomegalovirus-associated.

This clone was observed once. Its target is not known. Germline loops: CDR1 LNHDA, CDR2 SQIVND (reference sequence). The CDR3 is 15 amino acids. Germline trimming cut 5 bases from V and 10 bases from J; bases unmatched to any gene: 12. Primers for the PCR totalled 60 Vbeta and 13 Jbeta. Assay used: immunoSEQ multiplex PCR; TCRdb lists only in-frame clones, some missing. The sample records about 120,000 clones, 65% to 90% being singletons. The TCR was taken from a woman aged 40-49 years in good health and CMV-seronegative. The specimen was PBMCs. The chain uses TRBV19 and TRBJ2-1, with TRBD2 matching over 9 bases. The DNA of the CDR3 is TGTGCCAGTAGTTTATCCGGGACTAGCTCACCCGAGCAGTTCTTC. Its translation: CASSLSGTSSPEQFF.